Below are 32 T cell receptor beta chains sequenced from a single sample in a study of regulatory T cells in long-lasting Graves disease. CDR3-region Arm-PCR and iRepertoire HTBI primers produced the TCR beta libraries. TCRdb reprocessed the multiplex PCR reads with MiXCR, giving one entry per CDR3 protein. The data hold about 420,000 distinct CDR3 sequences, with about 15% observed a single time. Time point specified: newly diagnosed GD, antithyroid drugs for less than 3 months. After RNA was extracted from PBMCs, the TCR library was made from it. The sample was also linked to a second study, of T cells in Graves' hyperthyroidism and ophthalmopathy.

Sample: peripheral blood mononuclear cells (PBMCs), taken at new diagnosis, from a patient treated with antithyroid drugs. The receptors shown here come from a woman aged 18-29 years with Graves disease.

The chain is built from TRBV4-2 and TRBJ2-2; TRBD2 matches 13 bases. The length of the CDR3 is 16 residues. V was clipped by 3 bases and J by 6 bases; unmatched bases: 4. In germline, CDR1 is LGHNA, CDR2 YNFKEQ. CDR3 nucleotide sequence: TGTGCCAGCAGCCAGGGGGGACTAGCGGGACCCGGGGAGCTGTTTTTT. Its translation: CASSQGGLAGPGELFF.

The chain links TRBV7-6 to TRBJ2-3, with D possibly TRBD2 on 6 matching bases. The CDR3 is 17 residues long. Germline V gives CDR1 SGHVS, CDR2 FNYEAQ. V was trimmed by 6 bases and J by 2 bases, leaving 21 bases between them. The CDR3 region has the DNA TGTGCCAGCAGTCAACTCACGTGGGACTTTAACACAGATACGCAGTATTTT. Translated, it gives CASSQLTWDFNTDTQYF.

This clonotype occurred many times. The J gene is TRBJ2-1, the V gene TRBV10-3; 7 nucleotides align to TRBD2. Per germline, CDR1 ENHRY and CDR2 SYGVKD. The CDR3 consists of 17 residues. V shed 1 base, J shed 0 bases, and the junction held 6 bases outside the gene matches. The CDR3 DNA reads TGTGCCATCAGTGAGTTTTCTGGCGGGAGCTCCTACAATGAGCAGTTCTTC. This codes for CAISEFSGGSSYNEQFF.

A remark on this clonotype: A much larger clone differs from this one at a single base, so this may be a read error. Since no conserved phenylalanine or tryptophan closes the CDR3, a read error is the likely cause. The chain combines TRBV7-9 with TRBJ2-3, with D perhaps matching TRBD2 (6 bases). CDR1 SEHNR and CDR2 FQNEAQ come from the germline V gene (reference sequence). The V gene lost 0 bases and the J gene lost 2 bases, with 9 bases spanning the gap. The CDR3 consists of 15 residues. Here the CDR3 reads CASSLAAGHTDTQYL. The CDR3 nucleotides read TGTGCCAGCAGCTTAGCAGCGGGTCACACAGATACGCAGTATCTT.

The chain uses TRBV7-2 and TRBJ1-3; perhaps TRBD1 as D (6 bases). The CDR3 length is 15 residues. The V end was cut by 5 bases, the J end by 1 base, with 12 bases between. Germline V CDR1 and CDR2: SGHTA, FQGNSA. CDR3 in amino acids: CASSLGGKSGNTIYF. DNA for the CDR3: TGTGCCAGCAGCCTAGGGGGGAAATCTGGAAACACCATATATTTT.

This clonotype was seen ten or more times. The V gene is TRBV6-1, the J gene TRBJ2-6; D possibly corresponds to TRBD1 (6 bases). Germline-derived CDR1 and CDR2 are MNHNS and SASEGT. V was trimmed by 3 bases and J by 12 bases, leaving 15 bases between them. CDR3 length: 14 residues. The CDR3 region is CASSDWGQFSVLTF. As DNA, the CDR3 is TGTGCCAGCAGTGATTGGGGGCAGTTTAGCGTCCTGACTTTC.

Turning to this clonotype: The junction differs from germline at one of its ends, possibly a read error. The rearrangement links TRBV7-8 to TRBJ1-1; no reliable D call. The CDR3 extends over 13 amino acids. Germline loops: CDR1 SGHVS, CDR2 FQNEAQ. The CDR3 here is CASSPALNTEASF. CDR3 DNA: TGTGCCAGCAGCCCAGCCCTGAACACTGAAGCTTCCTTT.

Ten or more counts support this clonotype. The genes are TRBV5-1 and TRBJ2-2; possible D gene TRBD2, 6 bases. The CDR3 covers 14 residues. CDR1 is SGHRS and CDR2 is YFSETQ in the germline V gene. Between the trimmed V and J ends, which lost 2 bases and 5 bases, there was a span of 10 bases. Written as DNA, the CDR3 is TGCGCCAGCAGCTTCCAACGGGGGACCGGGGAGCTGTTTTTT. Translated: CASSFQRGTGELFF.

This clonotype was detected a few times. The J gene is TRBJ1-5, the V gene TRBV28; 7 bases fit TRBD1. CDR1 and CDR2 from the germline V gene are MDHEN and SYDVKM. V was pared by 5 bases and J by 5 bases, with 6 bases of the junction left unmatched. The CDR3 contains 14 residues. This CDR3 is CASSPDRVDQPQHF. In nucleotides, the CDR3 is TGTGCCAGCAGTCCCGACAGGGTCGATCAGCCCCAGCATTTT.

This chain links TRBV14 with TRBJ2-1; 10 bases map to TRBD2. CDR3 size: 17 residues. Trimming took 4 bases from V and 0 from J; bases not matched to a gene: 6. Looked up from germline, CDR1 is SGHDN and CDR2 is FVKESK. The CDR3 is CASSPTASGSSYNEQFF. CDR3 sequence (DNA): TGTGCCAGCAGCCCAACGGCTAGCGGGAGCTCCTACAATGAGCAGTTCTTC.

The chain recombines TRBV4-3 with TRBJ2-1; D is ambiguous. Trimming shortened V by 0 bases and J by 10 bases, and 10 bases separated the two germline ends. This CDR3 comprises 13 residues. Germline CDR1 reads LGHNA; CDR2 reads YSLEER. DNA for the CDR3: TGCGCCAGCAGCCAAGAGGTTGGGTCGGAGCAGTTCTTC. It specifies CASSQEVGSEQFF.

This clonotype was observed at least ten times. The rearrangement uses TRBV2 and TRBJ1-1, with D hard to call. In germline, CDR1 is SNHLY, CDR2 FYNNEI. V was shortened by 1 base and J by 0 bases, with 15 bases between the two germline ends. CDR3 size: 17 residues. The CDR3 DNA is TGTGCCAGCAGTGAAGGAATAAGGCTTAACATGAACACTGAAGCTTTCTTT. Residues: CASSEGIRLNMNTEAFF.

V gene TRBV6-5 combines with J gene TRBJ1-3, with 8 bases fitting TRBD1. CDR1 is MNHEY, CDR2 SVGAGI, per germline. V was pared by 4 bases and J by 2 bases, with 1 base of the junction left unmatched. This CDR3 comprises 14 residues. The CDR3 coding sequence is TGTGCCAGCAGTTCCAGGGGGCCTGGAAACACCATATATTTT. Translated, it gives CASSSRGPGNTIYF.

As concerns this clonotype: The likely explanation is a read error, given a far larger clone one base away. The J gene is TRBJ2-7, the V gene TRBV28, with 9 bases matching TRBD2. Germline CDR1 and CDR2: MDHEN and SYDVKM. The CDR3 is made up of 16 amino acids. V gave up 5 bases and J gave up 7 bases; unmatched junction bases: 15. The CDR3 sequence: CASSPTRLAANNEQYF. DNA for the CDR3: TGTGCCAGCAGTCCCACCCGACTAGCGGCAAACAATGAGCAGTACTTC.

This clonotype was recorded only once. This chain uses TRBV24-1 with TRBJ1-3; 7 nucleotides match TRBD1. The V gene's germline CDR1 is KGHDR and CDR2 SFDVKD. V lost 3 bases and J lost 0; bases outside the gene matches: 7. This CDR3 comprises 17 residues. CDR3 sequence: CATSDPPGQNSGNTIYF. The CDR3 DNA reads TGTGCCACCAGTGATCCCCCGGGACAGAACTCTGGAAACACCATATATTTT.

The chain recombines TRBV2 with TRBJ2-7; no clear D. Trimming shortened V by 7 bases and J by 3 bases, and 13 bases separated the two germline ends. There are 13 residues in the CDR3. In germline, CDR1 is SNHLY, CDR2 FYNNEI. The CDR3 nucleotides read TGTGCCAGCACCGACGGAAATAGCTACGAGCAGTACTTC. Its translation is CASTDGNSYEQYF.

The chain employs TRBV2 and TRBJ2-2, with D perhaps TRBD2 (5 bases). Germline V gives CDR1 SNHLY, CDR2 FYNNEI. The CDR3 loop spans 15 amino acids. V gave up 8 bases and J gave up 0 bases, with 13 bases separating them. CDR3 nucleotide sequence: TGTGCCAGCCGTCTAGCTGACGCGAACACCGGGGAGCTGTTTTTT. Translating it yields CASRLADANTGELFF.

This clonotype was seen ten or more times. The gene calls are TRBV20-1 and TRBJ1-1; D is perhaps TRBD1 (5 bases). This CDR3 contains 13 residues. Germline V lookup: CDR1 DFQATT, CDR2 SNEGSKA (reference sequence). V shed 3 bases and J shed 5 bases, with 13 bases lying between them. This CDR3 reads CSASGTGLTEAFF. In DNA, the CDR3 is TGCAGTGCTAGTGGTACGGGGCTGACTGAAGCTTTCTTT.

This clonotype came up many times. J is TRBJ2-2 and V is TRBV2, with 13 bases that match TRBD2. The CDR3 has 16 residues. V trimming: 10 bases; J trimming: 1 base; junction bases outside the gene matches: 6. Germline CDR1 and CDR2: SNHLY and FYNNEI. CDR3 sequence reads: CATMGTSGKNTGELFF. CDR3 DNA sequence: TGTGCCACCATGGGGACTAGCGGGAAGAACACCGGGGAGCTGTTTTTT. Looking up the rest from reference TRBV2 and TRBJ2-2 gives the full variable domain: EPEVTQTPSHQVTQMGQEVILRCVPISNHLYFYWYRQILGQKVEFLVSFYNNEISEKSEIFDDQFSVERPDGSNFTLKIRSTKLEDSAMYFCATMGTSGKNTGELFFGEGSRLTVL.

As to this clonotype: One base away lies a much larger clone, so this may be a sequencing read error. The chain joins TRBV11-3 to TRBJ2-1; possible D gene TRBD2, 6 bases. V was cut by 0 bases and J by 10 bases, with 10 bases left in between. The CDR3 loop spans 13 amino acids. The germline V gene has CDR1 SGHNT and CDR2 YENEEA. CDR3 nucleotides: TGTGCCAGCAGCTTAGAGAGGGAGGTCGAGCAGTTCTTC. Translating gives CASSLEREVEQFF.

This clonotype was counted ten times or more. V gene TRBV28 combines with J gene TRBJ2-2; D gene ambiguous. In germline, CDR1 is MDHEN, CDR2 SYDVKM. Trimming took 5 bases from V and 3 from J, leaving 16 bases between them. The CDR3 has 16 amino acids. CDR3 amino acids: CASSPLGSADTGELFF. The CDR3 bases are TGTGCCAGCAGTCCCCTGGGCAGCGCCGACACCGGGGAGCTGTTTTTT.

This clonotype was seen many times. This sequence joins TRBV12-3 or TRBV12-4 and TRBJ2-7; 13 bases fit TRBD2. V lost 5 bases, J lost 0 bases, and 13 bases stayed unmatched. This CDR3 contains 19 residues. Written as DNA, the CDR3 is TGTGCCAGCAGTCCCCGAGGACTAGCGGGAGACCCGAGCTCCTACGAGCAGTACTTC. This translates into CASSPRGLAGDPSSYEQYF.

This chain links TRBV19 with TRBJ1-4; TRBD1 agrees at 9 bases. Germline CDR1 reads LNHDA; CDR2 reads SQIVND (reference sequence). The CDR3 totals 15 residues. With V trimmed by 5 bases and J by 5 bases, 6 bases remained unmatched. CDR3 in amino acids: CASSGRTGENEKLFF. The CDR3 bases are TGTGCCAGTAGTGGTCGGACAGGGGAGAATGAAAAACTGTTTTTT. The full variable domain, rest sourced from reference TRBV19 and TRBJ1-4, is DGGITQSPKYLFRKEGQNVTLSCEQNLNHDAMYWYRQDPGQGLRLIYYSQIVNDFQKGDIAEGYSVSREKKESFPLTVTSAQKNPTAFYLCASSGRTGENEKLFFGSGTQLSVL.

The sample holds many counts of this clonotype. This rearrangement joins TRBV6-2 or TRBV6-3 to TRBJ2-3; 10 bases map to TRBD1. Germline V gene sequence: CDR1 MNHEY, CDR2 SVGEGT. Unmatched junction bases numbered 6, after V lost 6 bases and J lost 0 bases. The CDR3 extends over 16 amino acids. The CDR3 bases are TGTGCCAGCAGCTACCAGGGACAGGGGAGCACAGATACGCAGTATTTT. This codes for CASSYQGQGSTDTQYF.

This clonotype was found many times. The chain employs TRBV27 and TRBJ2-3; 8 bases match TRBD1. The V segment lost 1 base and the J segment 5 bases; nucleotides outside the gene matches: 14. CDR1 is MNHEY, CDR2 SMNVEV, per germline (reference sequence). CDR3 size: 18 residues. The CDR3 reads CASSLYPLTGEEGDTQYF. The CDR3 nucleotides read TGTGCCAGCAGTTTATACCCCCTGACAGGGGAAGAAGGAGATACGCAGTATTTT.

This clonotype has at least ten counts. This chain joins TRBV28 and TRBJ1-1; D is ambiguous. Germline CDR1 MDHEN, CDR2 SYDVKM. Trimming pared 11 bases from V and 10 bases from J, leaving 11 bases between. The CDR3 is 9 residues long. CDR3 nucleotides: TGTGCCGGTCGACTTCCAGCTTTCTTT. This codes for CAGRLPAFF.

The sample holds a few counts of this clonotype. The chain links TRBV20-1 to TRBJ1-1; D unresolved. Trimming removed 8 bases from V and 4 bases from J, with 14 bases in between. CDR1 DFQATT and CDR2 SNEGSKA come from the germline V gene (reference sequence). This CDR3 is 12 amino acids long. The CDR3 DNA reads as TGCAGTCCCACGACCCTGGGCACTGAAGCTTTCTTT. It translates to CSPTTLGTEAFF.

Points on this clonotype: A single base separates this from a much larger clone, so it may be a read error. This rearrangement joins TRBV5-1 to TRBJ2-7; TRBD2 is a possible D gene (6 bases). Per germline, CDR1 SGHRS and CDR2 YFSETQ. V lost 3 bases to trimming and J lost 2 bases, with 12 bases between them. CDR3 length equals 14 residues. This CDR3 is CASSWGLGAYEQYF. The CDR3 DNA follows: TGCGCCAGCAGCTGGGGACTGGGGGCCTACGAGCAGTACTTC.

This clonotype was counted at least ten times. The chain joins TRBV7-9 to TRBJ2-5; D is unclear. Trimming removed 0 bases from V and 4 bases from J, with 6 bases in between. Germline V CDR1 and CDR2: SEHNR, FQNEAQ (reference sequence). This CDR3 is built from 13 residues. CDR3 amino acids: CASSLAFGETQYF. CDR3 DNA: TGTGCCAGCAGCTTAGCTTTTGGAGAGACCCAGTACTTC.

This clonotype was recorded a few times. The chain links TRBV19 to TRBJ1-1; D possibly corresponds to TRBD1 (5 bases). V lost 1 base and J 3 bases, leaving 9 bases between the germline ends. The CDR3 contains 14 residues. The germline V gene encodes CDR1 LNHDA and CDR2 SQIVND (reference sequence). CDR3 nucleotides: TGTGCCAGTAGTATAGGCCGGGGCTACACTGAAGCTTTCTTT. It specifies CASSIGRGYTEAFF.

The sample holds many counts of this clonotype. The chain recombines TRBV12-3 or TRBV12-4 with TRBJ1-2, with D uncertain. Trimming left V 6 bases short and J 4 bases short, with 6 bases between. This CDR3 spans 11 amino acids. CDR3 DNA sequence: TGTGCCAGCAGCTCCATCTATGGCTACACCTTC. Its translation: CASSSIYGYTF.

This clonotype has ten or more counts. This chain uses TRBV2 with TRBJ2-7; TRBD2 agrees at 14 bases. The germline gives CDR1 SNHLY, CDR2 FYNNEI. The junction had 3 bases not matched to a gene; V was cut back by 4 bases and J by 4 bases. CDR3 length: 15 residues. The CDR3 DNA follows: TGTGCCAGCAGTGGGGGGACTAGCGGGAGTTACGAGCAGTACTTC. Protein sequence: CASSGGTSGSYEQYF.